Sequencing of this TCR beta chain was carried out in a study of Ad26.COV2.S vaccination and SARS-CoV-2 variants (dated by TCRdb to the early 2020s). General notes on the study: Donors in the vaccine arm were drawn from COV1001, a phase I-IIa trial of Ad26.COV2.S in healthy adults that was multicentre, randomized, double-blind and placebo-controlled. Dosing of Ad26.COV2.S was intramuscular, at either 5x10^10 or 1x10^11 viral particles, delivered as one shot or as two shots spaced 56 days apart. The TCR-sequenced set comprised around 30 samples: about 19 Ad26.COV2.S vaccine recipients, 5 placebo recipients and 8 SARS-CoV-2 convalescent individuals. Trial participants were randomized into five groups of five: low-dose or high-dose Ad26.COV2.S given once or twice, or placebo on both occasions. Throughout the experiments and outcome assessment, investigators stayed blinded to trial group allocation. The specificity and breadth of SARS-CoV-2-reactive T cell receptors after Ad26.COV2.S vaccination were assessed by TCRbeta repertoire sequencing.

Study-wide conclusions, independent of this receptor: The authors noted that total T cell responses may have been underestimated by the TCR breadth and depth analyses. Comparing responses between vaccine doses or regimens was not something the study was powered to do. After vaccination, spike-specific CD8+ and CD4+ T cell responses were reported to show substantial breadth. Comparable non-spike TCR breadth was observed between vaccine and placebo recipients, consistent with only spike being contained in the vaccine. Compared with placebo recipients, Ad26.COV2.S recipients showed higher spike-specific TCR breadth (P = 0.0014).

The immunoSEQ Assay was the method used to sequence TCRbeta CDR3 regions. After extraction, genomic DNA underwent amplification by bias-controlled multiplex PCR, followed by high-throughput sequencing. In the paper's pipeline: To quantify the absolute abundance of each unique TCRbeta CDR3 region, sequences were collapsed and filtered. T cell fraction was estimated by normalizing TCRbeta template counts to usable DNA, with usable DNA measured through amplification of reference genes found in all nucleated cells. Repertoire TCRs were annotated as SARS-CoV-2-specific by exact matching of V gene, CDR3 amino acid sequence and J gene to a known reactive TCR set. The reference SARS-CoV-2 TCR set was derived from MIRA and filtered for enrichment in COVID-19-positive ImmuneCODE repertoires, a step that removed public or cross-reactive TCRs. Using the MIRA antigens, annotated TCRs were further analysed by specific ORF or by position within an ORF. Breadth was defined as annotated unique rearrangements over total unique productive rearrangements; depth was the summed frequency of those rearrangements. Two-sided Wilcoxon rank-sum tests were used to compare TCR breadth between groups. TCRdb took over this immuneACCESS table, retaining in-frame rearrangements with V and J assigned. Such tables are incomplete; in checked studies, under half of the missing clones stem from an unresolved V gene, and the remainder is unexplained. Clonal size and the V and J genes are those of that table, whereas D and trimming came from the DNA. A total of around 300,000 clones appear in this sample, roughly nine tenths of them only once. The ten largest make up approximately 5.8% of the sample.

What this sample's treatment or condition label stands for: 15 to 20 received Ad26.COV2.S at low or high dose, single or two shots; roughly five received placebo; per-sample allocation not given. For vaccine and placebo recipients, repertoires were sequenced using samples collected on day 63 after the first injection. In Cohort 1b, 25 adults aged 18-55 years were enrolled at a single site in Boston, USA, between 29 July and 7 August 2020. As a vaccine, Ad26.COV2.S was a replication-incompetent adenovirus type 26 vector that expressed a prefusion-stabilized SARS-CoV-2 spike protein derived from the original Wuhan strain. The V and J ends are trimmed by 5 bases and 6 bases, leaving 14 bases between them. From the cysteine up to the phenylalanine, the CDR3 has a length of 14 residues. The read is trimmed to its CDR3 DNA, 42 bases read in frame from base 1. Based on the germline V gene, the CDR1 and CDR2 sequences are SGHAT and FQNNGV.

A remark on this clone: The antigen it binds to is not known. No base-level quality is on record; no much larger clone is a single base apart.

This clonotype was obtained from a person aged 18-65 years who received the Ad26.COV2.S COVID-19 vaccine or a placebo. Sequenced here: peripheral blood, sampled in a trial of Ad26.COV2.S vaccine versus placebo. This chain is built from TRBV11-2 and TRBJ2-1, and the D gene may be TRBD1, 6 bases matching. CDR3 protein: CASSHRQEANEQFF. The DNA sequence reads TGTGCCAGCAGCCACCGACAGGAAGCCAATGAGCAGTTCTTC.